This TCR beta chain appears in the sequencing data of a study of blood T cell repertoires in COVID-19. For the study at large: Nucleic acid was either cDNA or gDNA, and it came from T cells, B-cell-depleted T cells, or PBMCs.

With V trimmed by 5 bases and J by 1 base, 8 bases remained unmatched. Germline CDR1 SGHTA, CDR2 FQGNSA. This CDR3 has 16 residues. Authors' processing steps: From reference gene primer amplification, estimates of nucleated cell counts were derived. Only in-frame clones appear in the TCRdb table, and some are missing; sequencing was by immunoSEQ multiplex PCR. V, J and clone size were drawn from that table, and D and trimming were deduced from the DNA. Here the sample spans around 120,000 clones, around 89% being singletons. The chain uses TRBV7-2 and TRBJ2-5; 9 nucleotides align to TRBD2. This receptor was identified in a woman aged 60-75 years with COVID-19, enrolled during active disease. The sample comprised peripheral blood. The CDR3 DNA sequence: TGTGCCAGCAGCCTCTCTAGCGGGGCCCTCCAAGAGACCCAGTACTTC. This encodes CASSLSSGALQETQYF. Full variable domain (missing parts from reference TRBV7-2 and TRBJ2-5): GAGVSQSPSNKVTEKGKDVELRCDPISGHTALYWYRQSLGQGLEFLIYFQGNSAPDKSGLPSDRFSAERTGGSVSTLTIQRTQQEDSAVYLCASSLSSGALQETQYFGPGTRLLVL.